This section outlines one TCR beta chain sequence together with its context. Its antigen specificity is not known. Base qualities are missing; no much larger clone stands one base away. The CDR1 and CDR2 encoded by the germline V gene are MDHEN and SYDVKM. The CDR3 numbers 16 residues from cysteine through phenylalanine. Of the read, only the CDR3 DNA is kept; its 48 bases are in frame from base 1. The library was generated by 5' RACE. These reads were obtained on an Illumina HiSeq 2500. A second PCR of roughly 7 to 11 cycles was performed with a sample-barcoded 5' primer and a J-beta primer mix. A template-switch 5' adaptor carrying 12 random nucleotides introduced a unique molecular identifier onto each TCR beta cDNA molecule. Each sample yielded at least 2.5 million CDR3-containing paired-end reads. The Mint cDNA synthesis kit, primed by a TRBC-specific oligonucleotide, was used to synthesize first-strand cDNA from all RNA. All cDNA was treated with uracil-DNA glycosylase and then went through a first 18-cycle PCR with the universal primers M1SS and BC2_uni_R. As for the original processing: For normalization, 1 million high-quality reads, each with a distinct molecular identifier, were randomly selected from each sample. Reads sharing molecular identifiers were discarded rather than binned into consensus sequences. MiTCR, set to a Q25 quality threshold and the strictest error-elimination algorithm, was used for CDR3 identification, clonotype clustering and error correction. Lower-bound total TCR beta diversity was estimated with a nonparametric unseen species model using Euler transformation. TCRdb took the public reads, trimmed them with fastp at Q25, ran MiXCR for clone calling and kept in-frame beta chains. Here each entry gathers all rows of one CDR3 protein and keeps the most common genes and DNA. TCRdb's processing, not the authors', yielded these V and J calls. The sample has approximately 350,000 distinct CDR3 sequences on record, over 45% of them singletons. 51% of the sample comes from the top ten.

This sample was taken from a study of blood T cells in healthy people across ages (dated by TCRdb to the mid-2010s). Context from the whole study: Template switching captured roughly one uniquely barcoded TCR beta cDNA molecule per two T cells in model experiments. The study measured age-related changes in TCR beta repertoire diversity using deep sequencing normalized with unique cDNA molecular identifiers. The donors were divided into four age groups: young (average 16 years), middle-aged (about 40), aged (approximately 62) and long-lived (roughly 82). To avoid experimental bias, donors of different ages were spread randomly across the sequencing lanes. Using the same blood draw, the study looked at two additional independent replicas of 1 million unique cDNA reads for two donors, one aged 18 to 30 and the other aged 80 or older.

Donors were 40 or so systemically healthy Caucasian individuals from Russia aged roughly 6 to 100 years. Around 10 milliliters of peripheral blood were drawn from each donor into EDTA-treated Vacutainer tubes. Ficoll-Paque density-gradient centrifugation was used to isolate PBMCs, with at least 7 million per sample. Total RNA was extracted from PBMCs with Trizol reagent, with at least 6 micrograms obtained per sample. For every donor, an aliquot of PBMCs went through flow cytometry to measure the percentages of naive CD45RAhigh/CD27high T cells. Findings and caveats that apply to the study as a whole: Conclusive comparison of naive and antigen-experienced compartments was prevented by the profiling of bulk unsorted PBMCs. Observed TCR beta diversity correlated strongly with the percentage of naive T cells measured by flow cytometry. Estimates of total diversity based on one million sequenced T cells were regarded as lower bounds and as underestimates. Compared with the aged group, the long-lived group had more naive CD4+ T cells, fewer expanded clones and increased TCR diversity, a pattern suggesting age selection. Because the CMV infection status of the donors was unknown, age-related changes in expanded clonotypes may potentially have been confounded. Observed TCR beta diversity per million T cells fell roughly linearly with age, and a significant reduction was already apparent by age roughly 40.

The rearranged chain carries TRBV28 and TRBJ2-4, with 9 bases matching TRBD1. The J call may be in error: the DNA end matches TRBJ2-7 better. The sequence came from a man in his 60s in good health. Sequencing input: blood. The DNA sequence follows: TGTGCCAGCAGCCGCGGTCCGGGACAGGGTTTCTACGAGCAGTACTTC. Its protein product is CASSRGPGQGFYEQYF.